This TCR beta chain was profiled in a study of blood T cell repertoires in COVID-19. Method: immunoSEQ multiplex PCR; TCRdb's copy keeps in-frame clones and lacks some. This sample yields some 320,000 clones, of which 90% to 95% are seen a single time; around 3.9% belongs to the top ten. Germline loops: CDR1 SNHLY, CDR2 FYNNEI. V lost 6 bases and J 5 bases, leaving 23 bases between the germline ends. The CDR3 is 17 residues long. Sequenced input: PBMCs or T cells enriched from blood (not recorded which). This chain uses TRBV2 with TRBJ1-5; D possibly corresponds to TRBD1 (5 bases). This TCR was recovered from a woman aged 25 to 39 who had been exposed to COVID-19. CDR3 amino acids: CASSKGSPSWGDQPQHF. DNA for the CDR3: TGTGCCAGCAGCAAAGGCTCGCCATCGTGGGGCGATCAGCCCCAGCATTTT.